What follows describes a single T cell receptor beta chain. Its antigen is unknown. Peptide-pool stimulation followed by sequencing identified expanded antigen-specific CD4+ clonotypes in the ViraFEST assay. Cells that had been cultured for approximately ten days were the source of isolated CD4+ T cells. Previously uninfected by SARS-CoV-2, the vaccine recipients also showed negative nucleocapsid antibodies. Some 2 million PBMC per well received approximately 10 IU/ml IL-2 and 8 to 10 ug/ml peptides in culture. Half-medium replacement with IL-2 medium occurred on days 3 and 7. The sample is drawn from a study of vaccination effects on CD4 cells after COVID-19. In the study overall: Participants were given two doses of BNT162b2 or mRNA-1273 vaccine. Study-wide points: The study found marked clonal contraction of infection- and vaccine-induced clones late after vaccination.

Here immunoSEQ multiplex PCR was the method, and the copy in TCRdb shows in-frame clones only, minus some. The sample carries tens of thousands of clones, 55% to 80% recorded once. CDR3 size: 15 residues. CDR1 and CDR2 from the germline V gene are SSHAT and FNYEAQ (reference sequence). V gave up 4 bases and J gave up 5 bases; unmatched junction bases: 4. The chain couples TRBV7-7 to TRBJ2-2, with 10 bases identical to TRBD2. Here the sequenced sample was CD4+ T cells from PBMCs cultured with SARS-CoV-2 spike peptides, taken before COVID-19 vaccination. The sequence was obtained from a human donor who received a COVID-19 vaccine. CDR3 bases: TGTGCCAGCAGCTCGCAGGGACTAGCGACCGGGGAGCTGTTTTTT. It codes for CASSSQGLATGELFF.